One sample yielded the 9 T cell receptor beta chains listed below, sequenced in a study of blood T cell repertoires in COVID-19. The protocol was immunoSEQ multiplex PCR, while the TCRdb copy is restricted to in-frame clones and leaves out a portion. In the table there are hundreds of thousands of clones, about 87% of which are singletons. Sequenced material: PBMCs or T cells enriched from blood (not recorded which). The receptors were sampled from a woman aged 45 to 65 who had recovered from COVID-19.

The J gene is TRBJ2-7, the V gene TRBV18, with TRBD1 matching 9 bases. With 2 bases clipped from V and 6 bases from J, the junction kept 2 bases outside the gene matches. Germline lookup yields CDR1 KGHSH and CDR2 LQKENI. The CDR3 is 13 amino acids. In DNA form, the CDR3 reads TGTGCCAGCTCACCAAAGGACAGGGGCGAGCAGTACTTC. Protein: CASSPKDRGEQYF. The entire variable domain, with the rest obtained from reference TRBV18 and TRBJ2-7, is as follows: NAGVMQNPRHLVRRRGQEARLRCSPMKGHSHVYWYRQLPEEGLKFMVYLQKENIIDESGMPKERFSAEFPKEGPSILRIQQVVRGDSAAYFCASSPKDRGEQYFGPGTRLTVT.

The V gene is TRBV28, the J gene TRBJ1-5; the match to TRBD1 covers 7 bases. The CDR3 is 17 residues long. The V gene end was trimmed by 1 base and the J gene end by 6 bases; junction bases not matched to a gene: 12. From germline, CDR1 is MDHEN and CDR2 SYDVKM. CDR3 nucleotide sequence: TGTGCCAGCAGTTTATTAGGGCAGGGGGAGGATATTCAGCCCCAGCATTTT. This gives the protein CASSLLGQGEDIQPQHF.

The CDR3 spells CASRTRDRLFHGEFF. CDR3 nucleotide sequence: TGTGCCAGCAGAACCCGGGACAGGCTCTTTCACGGGGAGTTCTTC. This chain links TRBV27 with TRBJ2-1, with TRBD1 identical over 8 bases. V dropped 6 bases and J dropped 14; count of bases not matched to a gene: 18. Germline V gene sequence: CDR1 MNHEY, CDR2 SMNVEV (reference sequence). The CDR3 consists of 15 residues.

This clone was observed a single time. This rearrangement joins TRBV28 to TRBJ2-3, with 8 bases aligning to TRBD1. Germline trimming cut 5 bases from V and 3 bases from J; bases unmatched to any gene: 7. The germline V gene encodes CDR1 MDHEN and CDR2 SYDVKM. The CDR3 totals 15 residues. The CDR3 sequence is CASSEPGTGTDTQYF. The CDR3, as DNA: TGTGCCAGCAGTGAGCCCGGGACAGGAACAGATACGCAGTATTTT.

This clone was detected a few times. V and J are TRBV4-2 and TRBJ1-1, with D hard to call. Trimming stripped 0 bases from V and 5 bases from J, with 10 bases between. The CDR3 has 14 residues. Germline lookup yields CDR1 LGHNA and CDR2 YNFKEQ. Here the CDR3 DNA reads TGTGCCAGCAGCCAAGATCATGAGTTGACTGAAGCTTTCTTT. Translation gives CASSQDHELTEAFF.

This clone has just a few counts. This CDR3 is CAWIPPGQGVGEQFF. In DNA form, the CDR3 reads TGTGCCTGGATCCCCCCGGGACAGGGGGTCGGTGAGCAGTTCTTC. This chain joins TRBV30 and TRBJ2-1; 11 bases line up with TRBD1. This CDR3 is 15 amino acids long. Looked up from germline, CDR1 is GTSNPN and CDR2 is SVGIG (reference sequence). The V segment lost 4 bases and the J segment 9 bases; nucleotides outside the gene matches: 11.

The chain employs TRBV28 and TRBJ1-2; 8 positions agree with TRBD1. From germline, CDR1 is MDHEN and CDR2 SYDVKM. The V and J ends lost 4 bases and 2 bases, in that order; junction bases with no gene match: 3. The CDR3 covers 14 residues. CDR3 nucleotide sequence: TGTGCCAGCAGTTCACAGGGGGACAACTATGGCTACACCTTC. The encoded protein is CASSSQGDNYGYTF.

CDR3 sequence: CASSLWRANEQFF. DNA of the CDR3: TGTGCCAGCAGTTTATGGAGGGCGAATGAGCAGTTCTTC. The chain joins TRBV27 to TRBJ2-1, with D possibly matching TRBD2 (6 bases). V lost 1 base and J 7 bases, leaving 8 bases between the germline ends. CDR3 length: 13 residues. The germline V gene encodes CDR1 MNHEY and CDR2 SMNVEV (reference sequence).

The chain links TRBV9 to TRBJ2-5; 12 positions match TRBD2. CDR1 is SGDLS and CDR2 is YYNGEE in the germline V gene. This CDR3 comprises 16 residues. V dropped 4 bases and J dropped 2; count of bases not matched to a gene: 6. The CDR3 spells CASSPGLAGRQETQYF. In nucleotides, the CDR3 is TGTGCCAGCAGCCCGGGACTAGCGGGTAGGCAAGAGACCCAGTACTTC.